Listed here are 6 T cell receptor beta chains from one sample, sequenced in a study of T cells in narcolepsy. The repertoire was sequenced with immunoSEQ multiplex PCR; TCRdb's copy has only in-frame clones and lacks some. The data contain tens of thousands of clones, about three quarters of them singletons. Material: CD45RA- memory CD4+ T cells from PBMCs. These receptors were obtained from a human donor with narcolepsy.

The V and J genes are TRBV15 and TRBJ1-2; possibly TRBD1 for D (6 bases). The CDR3 covers 16 residues. Germline loops: CDR1 LNHNV, CDR2 YYDKDF (reference sequence). The ends were cut back, 0 bases at V and 4 bases at J, with 15 bases in the middle. CDR3 protein: CATSRDPKGRGYGYTF. The CDR3, as DNA: TGTGCCACCAGCAGAGATCCGAAGGGCAGGGGCTATGGCTACACCTTC.

This clone was observed a single time. V is TRBV5-5 and J is TRBJ1-2; D is perhaps TRBD1 (5 bases). Germline V gene lookup returns CDR1 SGHKS and CDR2 YYEKEE (reference sequence). Trimming took off 4 bases at V and 6 bases at J, with 16 bases between the two ends. The CDR3 has 14 residues. CDR3 residues: CASSVGLSRDGYTF. In nucleotides, the CDR3 is TGTGCCAGCAGCGTGGGACTATCGCGGGATGGCTACACCTTC.

This clone came up once. V usage is TRBV6-5 and J usage is TRBJ2-1, with D possibly being TRBD1 or TRBD2 (5 bases each). Trimming pared 6 bases from V and 4 bases from J, leaving 16 bases between. Germline V gene lookup returns CDR1 MNHEY and CDR2 SVGAGI. The CDR3 covers 15 residues. In DNA, the CDR3 is TGTGCCAGCAGCAGAACCAGGGACCAATACAATGAGCAGTTCTTC. Translation gives CASSRTRDQYNEQFF.

The chain employs TRBV10-1 and TRBJ2-3, with D uncertain. V lost 2 bases, J lost 14 bases, and 5 bases lay in between. The CDR3 consists of 9 residues. CDR1 is WNHNN and CDR2 is SYGVQD in the germline V gene (reference sequence). In DNA form, the CDR3 reads TGCGCCAGCAGTGAGGTTGGGTATTTT. Protein sequence: CASSEVGYF.

This rearrangement joins TRBV27 to TRBJ1-1; D is ambiguous. The CDR3 length is 15 residues. The germline V and J ends were trimmed by 5 bases and 6 bases, with 19 bases remaining between them. Germline V gene sequence: CDR1 MNHEY, CDR2 SMNVEV (reference sequence). The chain's CDR3 is CASSPRLLREAEAFF. The CDR3 region has the DNA TGTGCCAGCAGTCCCCGCCTGCTACGAGAGGCTGAAGCTTTCTTT.

A word on this clone: Relative to the germline gene, one junction end is altered; a read error may explain this. V usage is TRBV4-1 and J usage is TRBJ2-1, with D perhaps TRBD1 (6 bases). The CDR3 sequence is 13 residues long. Germline loops: CDR1 MGHRA, CDR2 YSYEKL. The CDR3: CASSQNSGDEKFF. The DNA for the CDR3 is TGCGCCAGCAGCCAAAACTCAGGGGATGAGAAGTTCTTC.